A selection of T cell receptor beta chains follows, all from one sample in a study of shared clonotypes between healthy human individuals. The table came from immunoSEQ multiplex PCR; TCRdb's copy has only in-frame clones and leaves some out. This sample has 2 million to 2.5 million clones, with around 95% found just once. Sequenced input: naive CD4+ T cells sorted from blood. These receptors all stem from a man younger than 35 in good health. Each CDR3 is given with its conserved first and last residue. A D gene is named only where the DNA matches it firmly. The listing skips clone size in some rows; elsewhere it reads once, few, many or a size class.

clone_size: -
d_call: TRBD1
j_call: TRBJ1-4
v_call: TRBV10-3
cdr3_nt: TGTGCCATCAGTGTAGGGACAGGGGGCCGCGAAAAACTGTTTTTT
cdr3_aa: CAISVGTGGREKLFF

clone_size: -
d_call: TRBD1
j_call: TRBJ2-7
v_call: TRBV7-2
cdr3_nt: TGTGCCAGCAGCTTAGGAATTGGACAGGGCTACGAGCAGTACTTC
cdr3_aa: CASSLGIGQGYEQYF

clone_size: -
d_call: -
j_call: TRBJ2-2
v_call: TRBV10-2
cdr3_nt: TGCGCCAGCAGTGAGTCTATGGGGGCCGGGGAGCTGTTTTTT
cdr3_aa: CASSESMGAGELFF

clone_size: -
d_call: TRBD2
j_call: TRBJ2-1
v_call: TRBV30
cdr3_nt: TGTGCCTGGAGTGTACAGCCAGGAGCGGGGTCTGAGTTCTTC
cdr3_aa: CAWSVQPGAGSEFF

clone_size: -
d_call: -
j_call: TRBJ2-7
v_call: TRBV28
cdr3_nt: TGTGCCAGCAGTTTCGTACAGGGCTCCTACGAGCAGTACTTC
cdr3_aa: CASSFVQGSYEQYF

clone_size: -
d_call: TRBD1
j_call: TRBJ1-6
v_call: TRBV10-3
cdr3_nt: TGTGCCACGGAGGACAGGGTCAATTCACCCCTCCACTTT
cdr3_aa: CATEDRVNSPLHF

clone_size: -
d_call: TRBD2
j_call: TRBJ2-3
v_call: TRBV2
cdr3_nt: TGTGCCAGCATTAAATTCGGACAGGAGGCTAGCGGGAGGCTGAATACGCAGTATTTT
cdr3_aa: CASIKFGQEASGRLNTQYF

clone_size: -
d_call: -
j_call: TRBJ2-5
v_call: TRBV10-1
cdr3_nt: TGCGCCAGCAGTGAGGGGACCCAAGAGACCCAGTACTTC
cdr3_aa: CASSEGTQETQYF

clone_size: -
d_call: TRBD2
j_call: TRBJ2-7
v_call: TRBV9
cdr3_nt: TGTGCCAGCAGCCCCCGGACTAGCGGGGGACTTGAGCAGTACTTC
cdr3_aa: CASSPRTSGGLEQYF

clone_size: -
d_call: -
j_call: TRBJ1-2
v_call: TRBV15
cdr3_nt: TGTGCCACCAGCAGAGAGGGCAGGGGAGGTGGCTACACCTTC
cdr3_aa: CATSREGRGGGYTF

clone_size: -
d_call: -
j_call: TRBJ2-2
v_call: TRBV6-1
cdr3_nt: TGTGTCGCAAGCCGCGGTGGGGGCACCGGGGAGCTGTTTTTT
cdr3_aa: CVASRGGGTGELFF

clone_size: -
d_call: TRBD1
j_call: TRBJ2-3
v_call: TRBV7-9
cdr3_nt: TGTGCCAGCAGCCCCCGGGACAGGGGGACAGATACGCAGTATTTT
cdr3_aa: CASSPRDRGTDTQYF

clone_size: -
d_call: -
j_call: TRBJ2-7
v_call: TRBV9
cdr3_nt: TGTGCCAGCAGCGTCGGTTCCCCGTCCGAGCAGTACTTC
cdr3_aa: CASSVGSPSEQYF

clone_size: -
d_call: TRBD2
j_call: TRBJ2-5
v_call: TRBV11-2
cdr3_nt: TGTGCCAGCAGCTTAGACCTCGCCAGCGGGGGCCAAGAGACCCAGTACTTC
cdr3_aa: CASSLDLASGGQETQYF

clone_size: -
d_call: -
j_call: TRBJ1-1
v_call: TRBV5-1
cdr3_nt: TGCGCCAGCAGCCTGAGCCGGGTGGGCACTGAAGCTTTCTTT
cdr3_aa: CASSLSRVGTEAFF

clone_size: once
d_call: -
j_call: TRBJ2-5
v_call: TRBV4-1
cdr3_nt: TGCGCCAGCAGCCAAACCGAGGGAGCCCCATTTGAGACCCAGTACTTC
cdr3_aa: CASSQTEGAPFETQYF

clone_size: -
d_call: -
j_call: TRBJ2-2
v_call: TRBV10-3
cdr3_nt: TGTGCCATCAGTGAGCTTGGACAGACTACCGGGGAGCTGTTTTTT
cdr3_aa: CAISELGQTTGELFF

clone_size: -
d_call: TRBD1
j_call: TRBJ1-6
v_call: TRBV11-2
cdr3_nt: TGTGCCAGCAGCCCTACAGGGGGAGTATTGAATTCACCCCTCCACTTT
cdr3_aa: CASSPTGGVLNSPLHF

clone_size: -
d_call: -
j_call: TRBJ1-2
v_call: TRBV4-1
cdr3_nt: TGCGCCAGCAGCCAAGATCAGGCGAATGGGTATGGCTACACCTTC
cdr3_aa: CASSQDQANGYGYTF

clone_size: -
d_call: -
j_call: TRBJ1-1
v_call: TRBV10-3
cdr3_nt: TGTGCCATCAGTGAGTCGCTGACCCTAGGGGAGGGTGAAGCTTTCTTT
cdr3_aa: CAISESLTLGEGEAFF

clone_size: -
d_call: TRBD2
j_call: TRBJ2-3
v_call: TRBV7-9
cdr3_nt: TGTGCCAGCAGTATTACGAGCGGGAGTGCAGATACGCAGTATTTT
cdr3_aa: CASSITSGSADTQYF

clone_size: -
d_call: -
j_call: TRBJ2-2
v_call: TRBV5-1
cdr3_nt: TGCGCCAGCACCATACGGGGGAACACCGGGGAGCTGTTTTTT
cdr3_aa: CASTIRGNTGELFF

clone_size: -
d_call: -
j_call: TRBJ1-6
v_call: TRBV7-2
cdr3_nt: TGTGCCAGCAGCTACCGGGATAATTCACCCCTCCACTTT
cdr3_aa: CASSYRDNSPLHF

clone_size: -
d_call: TRBD2
j_call: TRBJ2-7
v_call: TRBV7-9
cdr3_nt: TGTGCCAGCAGCTTAGCTACTAGCGGGAGTGATGAGCAGTACTTC
cdr3_aa: CASSLATSGSDEQYF

clone_size: -
d_call: -
j_call: TRBJ1-2
v_call: TRBV29-1
cdr3_nt: TGCAGCGTTGAAGATCGTGGCAGGGGAACGGGTGGCTACACCTTC
cdr3_aa: CSVEDRGRGTGGYTF

clone_size: -
d_call: TRBD1
j_call: TRBJ1-2
v_call: TRBV18
cdr3_nt: TGTGCCAGCTCGGGACAGGGAACTGGGGATGGCTACACCTTC
cdr3_aa: CASSGQGTGDGYTF

clone_size: -
d_call: TRBD2
j_call: TRBJ2-2
v_call: TRBV7-9
cdr3_nt: TGTGCCAGCAGCTACCTTACCCCCACTAGCGGGCGCTCCGGGGAGCTGTTTTTT
cdr3_aa: CASSYLTPTSGRSGELFF

clone_size: -
d_call: TRBD1
j_call: TRBJ1-1
v_call: TRBV5-6
cdr3_nt: TGTGCCAGCAGCTTGGGGGGACAGGAGTTTGGCGAAGCTTTCTTT
cdr3_aa: CASSLGGQEFGEAFF

clone_size: -
d_call: TRBD1
j_call: TRBJ2-2
v_call: TRBV5-1
cdr3_nt: TGCGCCAGCAGCAGGGACAGGGGGCGCACCGGGGAGCTGTTTTTT
cdr3_aa: CASSRDRGRTGELFF

clone_size: -
d_call: -
j_call: TRBJ1-3
v_call: TRBV2
cdr3_nt: TGTGCCAGCAGTGGAGACCGCACCCTGGAAGGAAACACCATATATTTT
cdr3_aa: CASSGDRTLEGNTIYF

clone_size: -
d_call: -
j_call: TRBJ1-1
v_call: TRBV6-1
cdr3_nt: TGTGCCAGCAGTGAAAGTCGGACTGAAGCTTTCTTT
cdr3_aa: CASSESRTEAFF

clone_size: -
d_call: TRBD1
j_call: TRBJ1-4
v_call: TRBV30
cdr3_nt: TGTGCCTGGTCGACAGGGGGTGGTGAAAAACTGTTTTTT
cdr3_aa: CAWSTGGGEKLFF

clone_size: -
d_call: TRBD2
j_call: TRBJ2-5
v_call: TRBV2
cdr3_nt: TGTGCCAGCAGTGATCGTCTAGCGGGGGGGAAAGAGACCCAGTACTTC
cdr3_aa: CASSDRLAGGKETQYF

clone_size: -
d_call: TRBD1
j_call: TRBJ1-2
v_call: TRBV5-4
cdr3_nt: TGTGCCAGCAGCCCACTCTGGACAGGGGAAAATGGCTACACCTTC
cdr3_aa: CASSPLWTGENGYTF

clone_size: -
d_call: -
j_call: TRBJ1-4
v_call: TRBV4-1
cdr3_nt: TGCGCCAGCAGCCAAGATTTTGGCGAAAAACTGTTTTTT
cdr3_aa: CASSQDFGEKLFF

clone_size: -
d_call: -
j_call: TRBJ2-7
v_call: TRBV28
cdr3_nt: TGTGCCAGCACCGGGAGAGGGGGATCCTACGAGCAGTACTTC
cdr3_aa: CASTGRGGSYEQYF

clone_size: once
d_call: TRBD2
j_call: TRBJ2-1
v_call: TRBV7-7
cdr3_nt: TGTGCTAGCAGCTCGGGACTAGCGGGGGGCCCGTCCTACAATGAGCAGTTCTTC
cdr3_aa: CASSSGLAGGPSYNEQFF

clone_size: -
d_call: -
j_call: TRBJ1-4
v_call: TRBV7-6
cdr3_nt: TGTGCCAGCAGCCCGGGACCGATTAATGAAAAACTGTTTTTT
cdr3_aa: CASSPGPINEKLFF

clone_size: -
d_call: -
j_call: TRBJ2-1
v_call: TRBV7-2
cdr3_nt: TGTGCCAGCAGCTTACAAGTGAGGGAGGGGGCCAATGAGCAGTTCTTC
cdr3_aa: CASSLQVREGANEQFF

clone_size: -
d_call: -
j_call: TRBJ2-1
v_call: TRBV25-1
cdr3_nt: TGTGCCAGCAGTGACTCAGTCTCCTACAATGAGCAGTTCTTC
cdr3_aa: CASSDSVSYNEQFF

clone_size: -
d_call: -
j_call: TRBJ2-7
v_call: TRBV6-5
cdr3_nt: TGTGCCAGCAGTTACTCCACAGTCAAACGGGTCAACGAGCAGTACTTC
cdr3_aa: CASSYSTVKRVNEQYF

clone_size: -
d_call: TRBD1
j_call: TRBJ1-2
v_call: TRBV28
cdr3_nt: TGTGCCAGCAGTTTTTTCGACAGGGGCAATGGCTACACCTTC
cdr3_aa: CASSFFDRGNGYTF

clone_size: -
d_call: -
j_call: TRBJ1-1
v_call: TRBV15
cdr3_nt: TGTGCCACCAGGGACTTCTCTCGGGGGCCGGGCACTGAAGCTTTCTTT
cdr3_aa: CATRDFSRGPGTEAFF

clone_size: -
d_call: TRBD1
j_call: TRBJ1-1
v_call: TRBV10-3
cdr3_nt: TGTGCCACCATGACAGGGGGCGTCACTGAAGCTTTCTTT
cdr3_aa: CATMTGGVTEAFF

clone_size: -
d_call: TRBD1
j_call: TRBJ1-2
v_call: TRBV18
cdr3_nt: TGTGCCAGCTCACAAGACATGACAGGGGCTGACTATGGCTACACCTTC
cdr3_aa: CASSQDMTGADYGYTF

clone_size: -
d_call: -
j_call: TRBJ1-6
v_call: TRBV30
cdr3_nt: TGTGCCTGGAGGGTGGGAACAGAGGCTTCACCCCTCCACTTT
cdr3_aa: CAWRVGTEASPLHF

clone_size: -
d_call: -
j_call: TRBJ2-1
v_call: TRBV5-6
cdr3_nt: TGTGCCAGCAGCTTGGAGAATGAGCAGTTCTTC
cdr3_aa: CASSLENEQFF

clone_size: -
d_call: -
j_call: TRBJ2-1
v_call: TRBV7-2
cdr3_nt: TGTGCCAGCAGCTTTGGGCTTCAGTACAATGAGCAGTTCTTC
cdr3_aa: CASSFGLQYNEQFF

clone_size: once
d_call: TRBD2
j_call: TRBJ2-7
v_call: TRBV5-4
cdr3_nt: TGTGCCAGCAGTTTGACTAGCGACTCCTACGAGCAGTACTTC
cdr3_aa: CASSLTSDSYEQYF